The entry below gives a single T cell receptor beta chain sequence along with its context. The antigen is unknown. The data were obtained in a study of T cells in localized non-small cell lung cancer. Study results and caveats: The study linked higher blood T cell density to longer overall survival. Uninvolved adjacent lung showed peak T cell clonality, exceeding tumor. Median approximately 61 top-100 tumor clones were shared with paired adjacent lung. Without multi-region sequencing, intratumor heterogeneity could not be excluded.

This CDR3 has 16 residues. Germline V gives CDR1 SGHNT, CDR2 YENEEA. Trimming shortened V by 5 bases and J by 2 bases, and 17 bases separated the two germline ends. TCRdb's table, derived via immunoSEQ multiplex PCR, lists solely in-frame clones and lacks some. The sample records 23,000 or so clones, about 90% being singletons. This specimen was peripheral blood, taken before any cancer treatment. V gene TRBV11-3 combines with J gene TRBJ2-3, with D perhaps TRBD1 or TRBD2 (5 bases each). This receptor was obtained from an older male donor with stage I squamous cell lung carcinoma. CDR3 protein: CASSQGTSPDTDTQYF. The CDR3 DNA follows: TGTGCCAGCAGCCAAGGGACCAGTCCTGACACAGATACGCAGTATTTT.